This is a list of T cell receptor beta chains from one sample in a study of human T cells and chemical hapten exposure. MiXCR was run by TCRdb on the RACE reads, yielding one entry per CDR3 protein. This sample has some 52,000 distinct CDR3 sequences, with more than 9.5% found just once. This specimen consisted of whole blood, obtained in connection with sensitization to the hapten diphenylcyclopropenone (DPC). The receptors were sampled from a middle-aged woman with alopecia areata. Some clones in this sample may be carry-over from other donors' samples. Each CDR3 is given with its conserved first and last residue. D genes are given only for firm matches. Rows give clone size only sometimes, using once, few, many, or a class for an expanded clone.

V gene	CDR3 length	clone size	D gene	J gene	CDR3 DNA	CDR3 protein
TRBV20-1	12	many	-	TRBJ2-3	TGCAGTGCTAGGGCAGGGGTAGATACGCAGTATTTT	CSARAGVDTQYF
TRBV28	15	-	-	TRBJ2-5	TGTGCCAGCAGTCTCAGGACAGCGGGAAGGGAGACCCAGTACTTC	CASSLRTAGRETQYF
TRBV2	14	-	TRBD1	TRBJ1-5	TGTGCCAGCGGGGGACAGAATAGCAATCAGCCCCAGCATTTT	CASGGQNSNQPQHF
TRBV28	12	-	-	TRBJ1-5	TGTGCCACGCGGACACCTCATCAGCCCCAGCATTTT	CATRTPHQPQHF
TRBV6-5	15	-	-	TRBJ1-5	TGTGCCAGCAGGGATACAGGGAGAGGCAATCAGCCCCAGCATTTT	CASRDTGRGNQPQHF
TRBV11-3	14	many	-	TRBJ2-5	TGTGCCAGCAGCTTAGACCGGATCCAAGAGACCCAGTACTTC	CASSLDRIQETQYF
TRBV15	14	few	TRBD1	TRBJ2-3	TGTGCCACCCAGGGACAGGGGGCTGGAGATACGCAGTATTTT	CATQGQGAGDTQYF
TRBV5-1	12	many	-	TRBJ2-7	TGCGCCAGCAGCTTGGTAGGGTCCGAGCAGTACTTC	CASSLVGSEQYF
TRBV6-2/TRBV6-3	11	many	-	TRBJ1-2	TGTGCCAGCAGCAATAACTATGGCTACACCTTC	CASSNNYGYTF
TRBV7-6	18	many	-	TRBJ1-4	TGTGCCAGCAGCTTACTATCCGGAACCCTTGCAACTAATGAAAAACTGTTTTTT	CASSLLSGTLATNEKLFF
TRBV27	14	many	-	TRBJ1-5	TGTGCCAGCAGTTTTAAAGGAGCTCATCAGCCCCAGCATTTT	CASSFKGAHQPQHF
TRBV12-3/TRBV12-4	16	many	TRBD2	TRBJ2-3	TGTGCCAGCAGCCCACTAATGCGGGGGGGCGGAGATACGCAGTATTTT	CASSPLMRGGGDTQYF
TRBV19	14	many	-	TRBJ1-5	TGTGCCAGTAGTATGGAAAGGGGAGGCCAGCCCCAGCATTTT	CASSMERGGQPQHF
TRBV28	11	once	-	TRBJ2-7	TGTGCCAGCAGGACCCACTACGAGCAGTACTTC	CASRTHYEQYF
TRBV7-9	15	few	TRBD2	TRBJ2-3	TGTGCCAGCAGCTGGCTAGCGGGCCCCACAGATACGCAGTATTTT	CASSWLAGPTDTQYF
TRBV11-3	15	many	TRBD1	TRBJ2-1	TGTGCCAGCAGCTTAGGAGGGACAGGCTTGGATGAGCAGTTCTTC	CASSLGGTGLDEQFF
TRBV27	13	few	-	TRBJ1-1	TGTGCCAGCAGTTTCGGGATAAGGACTGAAGCTTTCTTT	CASSFGIRTEAFF
TRBV7-9	19	many	TRBD2	TRBJ2-1	TGTGCCAGCAGCTTAGGGGGACTAGCGGGAGTAGTATCCTACAATGAGCAGTTCTTC	CASSLGGLAGVVSYNEQFF
TRBV6-2/TRBV6-3	15	many	-	TRBJ1-5	TGTGCCAGCAGTTATAGGCGAGGGGGCAATCAGCCCCAGCATTTT	CASSYRRGGNQPQHF
TRBV6-1	12	few	-	TRBJ1-5	TGTGCCAGCAGGTGGACGGGGCTGCCCCAGCATTTT	CASRWTGLPQHF
TRBV6-5	17	many	TRBD2	TRBJ2-1	TGTGCCAGCAGTTACTCTGCGGGACTAGCGGGAGGGACTGAGCAGTTCTTC	CASSYSAGLAGGTEQFF
TRBV24-1	14	few	-	TRBJ2-1	TGTGCCACCAGTGATTTGCTTCAGGACAATGAGCAGTTCTTC	CATSDLLQDNEQFF
TRBV6-5	16	many	TRBD2	TRBJ2-7	TGTGCCAGCCAGCACCTGGGACTAGCGGCCTCCTACGAGCAGTACTTC	CASQHLGLAASYEQYF
TRBV29-1	14	many	-	TRBJ1-2	TGCAGCGTTGATCTAGGGTGGGGGAGTTATGGCTACACCTTC	CSVDLGWGSYGYTF
TRBV7-9	15	-	-	TRBJ1-5	TGTGCCAGCAGCCAAGGGACGGAGAGCAATCAGCCCCAGCATTTT	CASSQGTESNQPQHF
TRBV2	12	medium-sized	TRBD1	TRBJ2-5	TGTGCCAGCCGATACAGGGGAGAGACCCAGTACTTC	CASRYRGETQYF
TRBV18	14	many	-	TRBJ1-6	TGTGCCAGCTCACCCTCCCCAGGGTATTCACCCCTCCACTTT	CASSPSPGYSPLHF
TRBV2	14	-	TRBD1	TRBJ1-6	TGTGCCAGCAGACGGGGACAGCCTAATTCACCCCTCCACTTT	CASRRGQPNSPLHF
TRBV4-1	16	-	-	TRBJ2-1	TGCGCCAGCAGCCAAGGTTCACTTGCGGGTTGGAATGAGCAGTTCTTC	CASSQGSLAGWNEQFF
TRBV7-9	14	-	-	TRBJ2-7	TGTGCCAGCAGCCAACATAGGGTCGGGGACGAGCAGTACTTC	CASSQHRVGDEQYF
TRBV6-1	12	many	-	TRBJ1-1	TGTGCCAGCAAGCCCGACAGGTTTTGGACTTTCTTT	CASKPDRFWTFF
TRBV11-2	14	many	-	TRBJ2-7	TGTGCCAGCAGCTTAGATTGGACGCACTACGAGCAGTACTTC	CASSLDWTHYEQYF
TRBV7-2	13	many	TRBD1	TRBJ1-6	TGTGCCAGCACCCTAGACAGGGCCGCACCCCTCCACTTT	CASTLDRAAPLHF
TRBV18	14	many	-	TRBJ2-7	TGTGCCAGCTCAGGCACGATGGTCAACTACGAGCAGTACTTC	CASSGTMVNYEQYF
TRBV3-1	16	few	-	TRBJ2-1	TGTGCCAGCAGCCAGGGGAGGCGTACAACCTACAATGAGCAGTTCTTC	CASSQGRRTTYNEQFF
TRBV2	13	many	TRBD1	TRBJ2-1	TGTGCCAGCGAAGTGAACAGGGGTAGTGAGCAGTTCTTC	CASEVNRGSEQFF
TRBV18	14	many	TRBD1	TRBJ2-7	TGTGCCAGCTCACCGGACAGGGTGGCCGGCGAGCAGTACTTC	CASSPDRVAGEQYF
TRBV6-5	13	-	-	TRBJ2-7	TGTGCCAGCAGGGCAGGGTCGGGGGACGAGCAGTACTTC	CASRAGSGDEQYF
TRBV7-2	14	-	TRBD1	TRBJ2-3	TGTGCCAGCAGATACAGGGGGGTAGCAGATACGCAGTATTTT	CASRYRGVADTQYF
TRBV10-3	16	many	-	TRBJ2-7	TGTGCCATCAGTGAGGACATGATCCCTACCTCCTACGAGCAGTACTTC	CAISEDMIPTSYEQYF
TRBV28	11	few	-	TRBJ2-7	TGTGCCAGCAGGGGAACCTACGAGCAGTACTTC	CASRGTYEQYF
TRBV15	13	-	-	TRBJ2-4	TGTGCCACCAGCAGAGCCTCGGGAAACATTCAGTACTTC	CATSRASGNIQYF
TRBV3-1	15	few	-	TRBJ2-1	TGTGCCAGCAGCCAAGCGGGGGCGTCCTACAATGAGCAGTTCTTC	CASSQAGASYNEQFF
TRBV3-1	14	many	-	TRBJ1-5	TGTGCCAGCAGCAAAGGACATAGCAATCAGCCCCAGCATTTT	CASSKGHSNQPQHF
TRBV28	14	few	-	TRBJ1-3	TGTGCCAGCAGTTCCCAGCGCTCTGGAAACACCATATATTTT	CASSSQRSGNTIYF
TRBV28	15	medium-sized	TRBD2	TRBJ2-1	TGTGCCAGCAGTGTAAGCGGGAGACAGTACAATGAGCAGTTCTTC	CASSVSGRQYNEQFF
TRBV5-1	16	few	-	TRBJ2-6	TGCGCCAGCAGCCCAAGACAGAGCTCTGGGGCCAACGTCCTGACTTTC	CASSPRQSSGANVLTF
TRBV29-1	13	-	TRBD2	TRBJ2-5	TGCAGCCAAGTGGGCCAATCTAGCGGGACCCAGTACTTC	CSQVGQSSGTQYF
TRBV24-1	16	many	TRBD2	TRBJ2-3	TGTGCCACCAGTGATCGGACCGGGACTAGCGGACATACGCAGTATTTT	CATSDRTGTSGHTQYF
TRBV29-1	13	many	-	TRBJ1-1	TGCAGCGTTGAACTGGCTATGAACACTGAAGCTTTCTTT	CSVELAMNTEAFF
TRBV5-1	16	many	-	TRBJ1-5	TGCGCCAGCAGCTTGGCCCCGGGGGGCGCGGGTCAGCCCCAGCATTTT	CASSLAPGGAGQPQHF
TRBV6-2/TRBV6-3	13	few	-	TRBJ1-1	TGTGCCAGCAGCGTACAGGGCGACACTGAAGCTTTCTTT	CASSVQGDTEAFF
TRBV5-6	13	many	-	TRBJ2-7	TGTGCCAGCAGCCCGACGACGGCCTACGAGCAGTACTTC	CASSPTTAYEQYF
TRBV2	16	few	-	TRBJ2-6	TGTGCCAGCAGTGTGGTTGGGGCCTCTGGGGCCAACGTCCTGACTTTC	CASSVVGASGANVLTF
TRBV11-2	13	-	-	TRBJ2-3	TGTGCCAGCAGCTTAGTGATAATAGATACGCAGTATTTT	CASSLVIIDTQYF